Shown below are 7 T cell receptor beta chains from a single sample sequenced in a study of T cell responses to AZD1222 COVID-19 vaccine. TCRdb's table, derived via immunoSEQ multiplex PCR, lists solely in-frame clones and lacks some. The sample lists tens of thousands of clones, 80% to 90% occurring once. Here the sequenced sample was peripheral blood, taken on day 0 of AZD1222 vaccination. The receptors shown here come from an adult in good health.

In its sample, this clone was seen a few times. This chain uses TRBV5-1 with TRBJ1-2; 7 positions match TRBD1. The ends lost 4 bases at V and 4 bases at J; junction bases unmatched: 7. This CDR3 comprises 14 residues. Germline CDR1 is SGHRS and CDR2 is YFSETQ. The CDR3 is CASSGLTGSYGYTF. CDR3 in DNA: TGCGCCAGCAGCGGCCTGACAGGGAGCTATGGCTACACCTTC.

The J gene is TRBJ2-1, the V gene TRBV6-4; 14 nucleotides line up with TRBD2. Germline CDR1 and CDR2: MRHNA and SNTAGT. The CDR3 totals 16 residues. With V trimmed by 3 bases and J by 8 bases, 6 bases remained unmatched. Written as DNA, the CDR3 is TGTGCCAGCAGTGAGAAAGGGACTAGCGGGAGCCATGAGCAGTTCTTC. The encoded protein is CASSEKGTSGSHEQFF.

The V gene is TRBV7-9, the J gene TRBJ1-5; D is undetermined. CDR1 SEHNR and CDR2 FQNEAQ come from the germline V gene (reference sequence). The germline V and J ends were trimmed by 5 bases and 7 bases, with 15 bases remaining between them. There are 14 residues in the CDR3. The CDR3 here is CASSGASANQPQHF. In DNA, the CDR3 is TGTGCCAGCAGCGGAGCCTCGGCCAACCAGCCCCAGCATTTT.

V is TRBV3-1 (or the pseudogene TRBV3-2) and J is TRBJ1-5; D uncertain. Trimming stripped 1 base from V and 4 bases from J, with 5 bases between. The CDR3 has 13 amino acids. Germline V CDR1 and CDR2: LGHDT, YNNKEL (reference sequence). For the CDR3, the DNA is TGTGCCAGCAGCCAAGGTGTTAATCAGCCCCAGCATTTT. Protein sequence: CASSQGVNQPQHF.

The V gene is TRBV14, the J gene TRBJ2-3; maybe TRBD1 (7 bases). This CDR3 has 17 residues. Trimming took off 4 bases at V and 4 bases at J, with 21 bases between the two ends. The V gene's germline CDR1 is SGHDN and CDR2 FVKESK. The CDR3 nucleotides read TGTGCCAGCAGCCCCGAATGGCCAGACAGGGACTCAGATACGCAGTATTTT. Protein sequence: CASSPEWPDRDSDTQYF.

The genes are TRBV29-1 and TRBJ2-1; 7 positions match TRBD1. This CDR3 is built from 13 residues. Unmatched junction bases numbered 4, after V lost 4 bases and J lost 4 bases. The germline V gene encodes CDR1 SQVTM and CDR2 ANQGSEA. The CDR3, as DNA: TGCAGCGTTGTGGGACAGAAGTACAATGAGCAGTTCTTC. It encodes CSVVGQKYNEQFF.

This chain links TRBV28 with TRBJ2-3, with D possibly matching TRBD1 (6 bases). Looked up from germline, CDR1 is MDHEN and CDR2 is SYDVKM. The CDR3 totals 14 residues. The ends were cut back, 1 base at V and 6 bases at J, with 11 bases in the middle. The CDR3 here is CASSLSPGVDTQYF. The CDR3 DNA reads TGTGCCAGCAGTTTATCGCCAGGGGTGGATACGCAGTATTTT. The full variable domain, completed using reference TRBV28 and TRBJ2-3, is DVKVTQSSRYLVKRTGEKVFLECVQDMDHENMFWYRQDPGLGLRLIYFSYDVKMKEKGDIPEGYSVSREKKERFSLILESASTNQTSMYLCASSLSPGVDTQYFGPGTRLTVL.